Presented here are 26 T cell receptor beta chains from one specimen sequenced in a study of blood T cell repertoires in COVID-19. Libraries were prepared by immunoSEQ multiplex PCR; TCRdb keeps only in-frame clonotypes and omits some of them. The sample carries hundreds of thousands of clones, roughly 88% recorded once. Sequencing was performed on peripheral blood. The receptors come from a woman aged 25 to 39 who had recovered from COVID-19.

V is TRBV18 and J is TRBJ2-7, with TRBD1 as a possible D gene (6 bases). Trimming took off 4 bases at V and 5 bases at J, with 15 bases between the two ends. The germline gives CDR1 KGHSH, CDR2 LQKENI. The CDR3 has 14 residues. CDR3 bases: TGTGCCAGCTCACGAGACAGGTCCATGGACGAGCAGTACTTC. It translates to CASSRDRSMDEQYF.

This rearrangement joins TRBV18 to TRBJ2-7, with TRBD2 matching 8 bases. CDR1 is KGHSH and CDR2 is LQKENI in the germline V gene. V gave up 6 bases and J gave up 5 bases; unmatched junction bases: 9. This CDR3 has 14 amino acids. The CDR3 bases are TGTGCCAGCTCGCTCACTAGCGGTACCCACGAGCAGTACTTC. This sequence encodes CASSLTSGTHEQYF.

This chain uses TRBV10-3 with TRBJ1-2; D unclear. Germline V gene lookup returns CDR1 ENHRY and CDR2 SYGVKD. The CDR3 runs to 14 residues. V dropped 3 bases and J dropped 3 bases, with 11 bases sitting between them. The CDR3 bases are TGTGCCATCAGTGATGGCAGCGAGTACTATGGCTACACCTTC. Its protein product is CAISDGSEYYGYTF.

The chain carries TRBV27 and TRBJ1-2, with TRBD1 matching 9 bases. The junction had 4 bases not matched to a gene; V was cut back by 1 base and J by 7 bases. The germline V gene has CDR1 MNHEY and CDR2 SMNVEV (reference sequence). This CDR3 spans 14 amino acids. CDR3 bases: TGTGCCAGCAGTTTATTGGACAGGGGATCTGGCTACACCTTC. As protein: CASSLLDRGSGYTF.

This chain uses TRBV27 with TRBJ2-7, with 12 bases aligning to TRBD1. V shed 5 bases and J 5 bases; nucleotides not matched to a gene: 7. The CDR3 loop spans 15 amino acids. Germline lookup yields CDR1 MNHEY and CDR2 SMNVEV (reference sequence). In DNA, the CDR3 is TGTGCCAGCAGTGGCCCGGGACAGGGGGCCGACGAGCAGTACTTC. It is translated as CASSGPGQGADEQYF.

This clone was picked up one time. The chain links TRBV7-9 to TRBJ1-1, with no clear D. Germline-derived CDR1 and CDR2 are SEHNR and FQNEAQ (reference sequence). Between the trimmed V and J ends, which lost 1 base and 5 bases, there was a span of 14 bases. This CDR3 region has 15 residues. CDR3: CASSLVRGRETEAFF. The CDR3 coding sequence is TGTGCCAGCAGCTTAGTAAGAGGGAGAGAAACTGAAGCTTTCTTT.

The V gene is TRBV15, the J gene TRBJ2-2; D is ambiguous. The CDR3 contains 16 residues. The germline V and J ends were trimmed by 0 bases and 7 bases, with 15 bases remaining between them. The germline CDR1 and CDR2 sequences are LNHNV and YYDKDF (reference sequence). The CDR3 reads CATSRELGSRYGELFF. The CDR3 DNA reads TGTGCCACCAGCAGAGAGTTGGGCAGCCGATACGGGGAGCTGTTTTTT.

This sequence joins TRBV19 and TRBJ1-5, with 10 bases fitting TRBD1. This CDR3 spans 15 amino acids. The V gene end was trimmed by 6 bases and the J gene end by 6 bases; junction bases not matched to a gene: 8. The germline V gene has CDR1 LNHDA and CDR2 SQIVND (reference sequence). Written as DNA, the CDR3 is TGTGCCAGTAGCCCGGACAGGGGGGTGGGTCAGCCCCAGCATTTT. Amino acid sequence: CASSPDRGVGQPQHF.

The V call is TRBV11-3, the J call TRBJ2-7; 8 bases agree with TRBD1. The V segment lost 5 bases and the J segment 4 bases; nucleotides outside the gene matches: 10. Per the germline V gene, CDR1 is SGHNT and CDR2 is YENEEA. This CDR3 is 15 amino acids long. CDR3: CASSPPRTGRYEQYF. DNA for the CDR3: TGTGCCAGCAGCCCCCCCCGGACAGGGAGGTACGAGCAGTACTTC.

The V gene is TRBV21-1, the J gene TRBJ2-5; TRBD1 is the table's D call, not checked against the DNA. TRBV21-1 has pseudogene status. The CDR3 length is 14 residues. CDR3 region: CAVKGRGQAETQYF. The CDR3 DNA follows: TGTGCCGTAAAGGGCAGGGGGCAAGCAGAGACCCAGTACTTC.

This clone was seen a single time. The V and J genes are TRBV19 and TRBJ1-5; D not resolved. Trimming pared 2 bases from V and 8 bases from J, leaving 19 bases between. The germline gives CDR1 LNHDA, CDR2 SQIVND (reference sequence). This CDR3 comprises 16 residues. In nucleotides, the CDR3 is TGTGCCAGTAGTATAACGAGTACGAGTCTCCAAGAGCCCCAGCATTTT. Residues: CASSITSTSLQEPQHF.

This clone is a singleton in its sample. V gene TRBV7-3 combines with J gene TRBJ1-2; D is unclear. Trimming cost V 2 bases and J 4 bases, with 5 bases left between them. From germline, CDR1 is SGHTA and CDR2 FQGTGA. There are 12 residues in the CDR3. CDR3: CASSLGPYGYTF. The CDR3 DNA is TGTGCCAGCAGCTTAGGCCCCTATGGCTACACCTTC.

The V call is TRBV28, the J call TRBJ2-3; a possible D gene is TRBD2 (6 bases). The CDR3 runs 13 residues. From germline, CDR1 is MDHEN and CDR2 SYDVKM. The V end was cut by 8 bases, the J end by 2 bases, with 11 bases between. The CDR3 here is CASQTRYTDTQYF. CDR3 sequence (DNA): TGTGCCAGCCAGACTAGGTACACAGATACGCAGTATTTT.

The chain couples TRBV10-3 to TRBJ2-3; D is possibly TRBD2 (5 bases). V was shortened by 5 bases and J by 5 bases, with 17 bases between the two germline ends. The CDR3 extends over 15 amino acids. Germline values: CDR1 ENHRY, CDR2 SYGVKD. CDR3 in DNA: TGTGCCATCAGTTTCGAGCGGTCCACACGAGATACGCAGTATTTT. It is translated as CAISFERSTRDTQYF.

The CDR3 is CASSPGQGNGYTF. The CDR3 region has the DNA TGTGCCAGCAGCCCAGGACAGGGTAATGGCTACACCTTC. This sequence joins TRBV7-3 and TRBJ1-2; 8 bases map to TRBD1. CDR1 is SGHTA, CDR2 FQGTGA, per germline. V lost 5 bases to trimming and J lost 6 bases; unmatched junction nucleotides: 5. CDR3 length equals 13 residues.

This clone appeared a single time. The chain couples TRBV21-1 to TRBJ1-3; the listed D gene, TRBD1, was not tested against the DNA. TRBV21-1 is reported as a pseudogene. The length of the CDR3 is 16 residues. CDR3 sequence (DNA): TGTGCCAGCAGCTTACAGGGGGTTAGGTCTGGAAACACCATATATTTT. Its translation: CASSLQGVRSGNTIYF.

The chain is built from TRBV28 and TRBJ2-5, with a tentative D call TRBD1 (5 bases). The germline CDR1 and CDR2 sequences are MDHEN and SYDVKM. The CDR3 contains 15 residues. Trimming cost V 2 bases and J 5 bases, with 15 bases left between them. This chain's CDR3 is CASSLRQVGQETQYF. The CDR3, as DNA: TGTGCCAGCAGTTTAAGGCAGGTGGGGCAGGAGACCCAGTACTTC.

This clone appeared a single time. The rearrangement uses TRBV4-3 and TRBJ1-3; D unresolved. There are 15 residues in the CDR3. Trimming took 4 bases from V and 5 from J, leaving 15 bases between them. Germline V gives CDR1 LGHNA, CDR2 YSLEER. The CDR3 loop is CASSPREGGRNTIYF. The CDR3 DNA reads TGCGCCAGCAGCCCCCGCGAGGGAGGGAGAAACACCATATATTTT.

V usage is TRBV3-1 (or the pseudogene TRBV3-2) and J usage is TRBJ2-5; 7 bases are shared with TRBD1. CDR1 and CDR2 (germline): LGHDT, YNNKEL (reference sequence). V was clipped by 5 bases and J by 2 bases; unmatched bases: 8. The CDR3 consists of 15 residues. CDR3 sequence (DNA): TGTGCCAGCAGCAGACAGGGTGAAAAGCAAGAGACCCAGTACTTC. Its translation: CASSRQGEKQETQYF.

The chain has TRBV28 and TRBJ1-1; weak D call: TRBD1 (5 bases). The V end lost 2 bases, the J end lost 4 bases, and 11 bases lay between the germline ends. Germline V CDR1 and CDR2: MDHEN, SYDVKM. This CDR3 has 14 amino acids. For the CDR3, the DNA is TGTGCCAGCAGTTTACTGCGGGGGAGCACTGAAGCTTTCTTT. It specifies CASSLLRGSTEAFF.

The chain links TRBV29-1 to TRBJ2-5; 9 positions match TRBD2. Per germline, CDR1 SQVTM and CDR2 ANQGSEA. Germline trimming cut 1 base from V and 5 bases from J; bases unmatched to any gene: 8. There are 15 residues in the CDR3. The CDR3 sequence: CSVEVQRGAEETQYF. Here the CDR3 DNA reads TGCAGCGTTGAAGTCCAGCGGGGGGCGGAGGAGACCCAGTACTTC.

V usage is TRBV7-9 and J usage is TRBJ1-1; no firm D call. Germline V gene sequence: CDR1 SEHNR, CDR2 FQNEAQ (reference sequence). The V gene lost 0 bases and the J gene lost 1 base, with 12 bases spanning the gap. The CDR3 is 16 residues long. CDR3 region: CASSLAPGLTNTEAFF. The CDR3 nucleotides read TGTGCCAGCAGCTTAGCGCCCGGACTTACGAACACTGAAGCTTTCTTT.

The chain carries TRBV28 and TRBJ2-7; 9 nucleotides line up with TRBD1. V shed 4 bases and J 8 bases; nucleotides not matched to a gene: 15. The germline gives CDR1 MDHEN, CDR2 SYDVKM. This CDR3 region has 16 residues. CDR3 in amino acids: CASSSPGTGKPTQQYF. The CDR3 DNA sequence: TGTGCCAGCAGTTCTCCCGGGACAGGGAAACCTACGCAGCAGTACTTC.

This clone has a single count. The V call is TRBV29-1, the J call TRBJ2-3, with TRBD1 matching over 8 bases. Germline values: CDR1 SQVTM, CDR2 ANQGSEA. V lost 5 bases, J lost 5 bases, and 3 bases stayed unmatched. This CDR3 is built from 12 residues. The CDR3 DNA reads TGCAGCGTTTACAGGGGGGTAGATACGCAGTATTTT. Encoded protein: CSVYRGVDTQYF.

The rearrangement links TRBV6-2 or TRBV6-3 to TRBJ2-2; perhaps TRBD2 as D (6 bases). CDR3 length: 16 residues. V was shortened by 5 bases and J by 1 base, with 14 bases between the two germline ends. Germline CDR1 is MNHEY and CDR2 is SVGEGT. Here the CDR3 DNA reads TGTGCCAGCAGTCCCAGGGAAGCGGGGAACACCGGGGAGCTGTTTTTT. Translation gives CASSPREAGNTGELFF.

The chain has TRBV6-5 and TRBJ2-7; maybe TRBD1 (5 bases). V lost 6 bases, J lost 9 bases, and 15 bases lay in between. There are 12 residues in the CDR3. Germline assignment: CDR1 MNHEY and CDR2 SVGAGI. The CDR3 region is CASSVAGSGQYF. CDR3 coding DNA: TGTGCCAGCAGCGTCGCAGGGTCGGGGCAGTACTTC.